These 29 T cell receptor beta chains came from one sample sequenced in a study of cytomegalovirus exposure and HLA in healthy donors. PCR used 60 Vbeta primers and 13 Jbeta primers. Clones were read by immunoSEQ multiplex PCR, and TCRdb kept only the in-frame ones, dropping some. The data show around 130,000 clones, 84% seen once. Specimen: PBMCs. These TCRs come from a young woman in good health and CMV-seropositive.

This clone was observed a few times. This rearrangement joins TRBV27 to TRBJ1-5; D gene ambiguous. The CDR3 is 10 residues long. V was pared by 9 bases and J by 5 bases, with 5 bases between. Germline CDR1 and CDR2: MNHEY and SMNVEV (reference sequence). In DNA form, the CDR3 reads TGTGCCAGTCTTTATCAGCCCCAGCATTTT. This codes for CASLYQPQHF.

This chain joins TRBV5-4 and TRBJ1-2; the D gene is possibly TRBD1 (5 bases). This CDR3 region has 15 residues. From germline, CDR1 is SGHNT and CDR2 YYREEE (reference sequence). Trimming removed 2 bases from V and 8 bases from J, with 19 bases in between. CDR3 residues: CASSFMGRPSGGYTF. CDR3 bases: TGTGCCAGCAGCTTTATGGGGCGCCCCTCTGGGGGCTACACCTTC.

The chain has TRBV7-9 and TRBJ1-6, with TRBD1 matching 7 bases. The CDR3 length is 15 residues. Germline assignment: CDR1 SEHNR and CDR2 FQNEAQ (reference sequence). V was pared by 1 base and J by 7 bases, with 4 bases of the junction left unmatched. CDR3 bases: TGTGCCAGCAGCTTAGACGTGACAGGGAATTCACCCCTCCACTTT. This translates into CASSLDVTGNSPLHF.

The chain has TRBV30 and TRBJ1-4, with 8 bases fitting TRBD1. The germline V gene encodes CDR1 GTSNPN and CDR2 SVGIG (reference sequence). The trim removed 2 bases at V and 10 bases at J, leaving 12 bases unmatched. The CDR3 loop spans 15 amino acids. The CDR3 DNA reads TGTGCCTGGAGTATCCCTCGGACAGGGATAGGAAAACTGTTTTTT. It encodes CAWSIPRTGIGKLFF.

J is TRBJ2-2 and V is TRBV7-9; 13 bases map to TRBD2. The CDR3 spans 19 residues. Germline CDR1 is SEHNR and CDR2 is FQNEAQ (reference sequence). Trimming took 7 bases from V and 1 from J; bases not matched to a gene: 12. The CDR3 sequence is CASTLTRTSGGLNTGELFF. The CDR3 region has the DNA TGTGCCAGCACCCTTACAAGGACTAGCGGGGGCCTGAACACCGGGGAGCTGTTTTTT.

The chain recombines TRBV28 with TRBJ1-1, with D unclear. CDR3 size: 12 residues. CDR1 is MDHEN, CDR2 SYDVKM, per germline. Trimming took off 1 base at V and 6 bases at J, with 6 bases between the two ends. The CDR3 region has the DNA TGTGCCAGCAGTTTATTTCTAGCTGAAGCTTTCTTT. Amino acid sequence: CASSLFLAEAFF.

The gene calls are TRBV28 and TRBJ1-1, with 10 bases matching TRBD1. Germline V gene data show CDR1 as MDHEN and CDR2 as SYDVKM. CDR3 length: 19 amino acids. V gave up 6 bases and J gave up 0 bases; unmatched junction bases: 16. The CDR3 spells CASSWDRGYRRSMNTEAFF. The CDR3 DNA is TGTGCCAGCAGCTGGGACAGGGGATATAGGAGGTCCATGAACACTGAAGCTTTCTTT.

The chain combines TRBV2 with TRBJ2-2; tentatively, D is TRBD2 (6 bases). The V end lost 4 bases, the J end lost 7 bases, and 7 bases lay between the germline ends. Germline lookup yields CDR1 SNHLY and CDR2 FYNNEI. The CDR3 runs 12 residues. CDR3 DNA sequence: TGTGCCAGCAGTGGCGGGATCGGGGAGCTGTTTTTT. It yields the protein CASSGGIGELFF.

The chain couples TRBV14 to TRBJ1-1; D perhaps matches TRBD1 (5 bases). V shed 4 bases and J shed 0 bases, with 18 bases lying between them. CDR3 length: 17 residues. From germline, CDR1 is SGHDN and CDR2 FVKESK. The CDR3 sequence is CASSPRGQGGVNTEAFF. CDR3 coding DNA: TGTGCCAGCAGCCCCAGAGGGCAGGGAGGGGTGAACACTGAAGCTTTCTTT. Supplemented by reference TRBV14 and TRBJ1-1, the full variable domain reads EAGVTQFPSHSVIEKGQTVTLRCDPISGHDNLYWYRRVMGKEIKFLLHFVKESKQDESGMPNNRFLAERTGGTYSTLKVQPAELEDSGVYFCASSPRGQGGVNTEAFFGQGTRLTVV.

The chain couples TRBV29-1 to TRBJ2-2, with 11 bases identical to TRBD1. The trim removed 5 bases at V and 5 bases at J, leaving 7 bases unmatched. The CDR3 runs 15 residues. Per the germline V gene, CDR1 is SQVTM and CDR2 is ANQGSEA. The CDR3 DNA reads TGCAGCGTTATAGGGACAGGGGGGAAAACCGGGGAGCTGTTTTTT. It specifies CSVIGTGGKTGELFF.

This clone was seen just once. This chain connects TRBV11-1 to TRBJ2-7, with 8 bases matching TRBD1. V lost 3 bases and J lost 6; bases outside the gene matches: 10. CDR1 is SGHAT, CDR2 FQDESV, per germline (reference sequence). There are 15 residues in the CDR3. CDR3 amino acids: CASSFQRTGSGEQYF. CDR3 bases: TGTGCCAGCAGCTTCCAGAGGACAGGGAGCGGCGAGCAGTACTTC.

The gene calls are TRBV19 and TRBJ1-1; 7 bases are shared with TRBD1. From germline, CDR1 is LNHDA and CDR2 SQIVND (reference sequence). V lost 7 bases and J lost 3; bases outside the gene matches: 8. The CDR3 has 14 amino acids. In nucleotides, the CDR3 is TGTGCCAGTACCTTAAACAGGGGAGACACTGAAGCTTTCTTT. Amino acids: CASTLNRGDTEAFF.

By frequency in the sample, this clone is medium-sized (0.01 to 0.1%). The chain links TRBV6-8 to TRBJ2-1, with 10 bases matching TRBD2. The CDR3 is 15 residues long. CDR1 and CDR2 from the germline V gene are MNHGY and SAAAGT. V was clipped by 0 bases and J by 7 bases; unmatched bases: 3. The CDR3 loop reads CASSYSRGLANEQFF. CDR3 coding DNA: TGTGCCAGCAGTTACTCGAGGGGACTAGCGAATGAGCAGTTCTTC.

The rearrangement links TRBV7-3 to TRBJ2-5, with 7 nucleotides matching TRBD1. CDR1 and CDR2 (germline): SGHTA, FQGTGA. The V and J ends lost 11 bases and 4 bases, in that order; junction bases with no gene match: 10. The CDR3 length is 13 residues. CDR3 bases: TGTGCCGCCAAGACAGGGCCTCGAGAGACCCAGTACTTC. It yields the protein CAAKTGPRETQYF.

The V gene is TRBV5-6, the J gene TRBJ2-7, with 8 nucleotides matching TRBD1. Germline V CDR1 and CDR2: SGHDT, YYEEEE. J was trimmed by 6 bases and V by 4 bases; bases with no gene match: 18. This CDR3 is built from 17 residues. The CDR3 DNA is TGTGCCAGCAGCCCCCGGACAGGGCCGACAATAGGGTTCGAGCAGTACTTC. Protein: CASSPRTGPTIGFEQYF. Based on the CDR3 plus reference TRBV5-6 and TRBJ2-7, the full variable domain is DAGVTQSPTHLIKTRGQQVTLRCSPKSGHDTVSWYQQALGQGPQFIFQYYEEEERQRGNFPDRFSGHQFPNYSSELNVNALLLGDSALYLCASSPRTGPTIGFEQYFGPGTRLTVT.

This chain links TRBV5-5 with TRBJ1-6, with 7 bases lining up with TRBD1. After removal of 3 bases from V and 6 bases from J, the junction contained 6 bases not matched to a gene. Germline-derived CDR1 and CDR2 are SGHKS and YYEKEE (reference sequence). The length of the CDR3 is 15 residues. In DNA, the CDR3 is TGTGCCAGCAGCTCAGGGGGGCGGCCTAATTCACCCCTCCACTTT. It yields the protein CASSSGGRPNSPLHF.

The rearrangement uses TRBV30 and TRBJ1-2; the D gene is possibly TRBD1 (5 bases). Trimming pared 3 bases from V and 1 base from J, leaving 9 bases between. Germline loops: CDR1 GTSNPN, CDR2 SVGIG (reference sequence). This CDR3 is 13 amino acids long. In DNA, the CDR3 is TGTGCCTGGAGGGGGCGAGGTAACTATGGCTACACCTTC. Protein sequence: CAWRGRGNYGYTF.

V and J are TRBV11-1 and TRBJ2-1; 9 bases map to TRBD2. Germline V lookup: CDR1 SGHAT, CDR2 FQDESV (reference sequence). This CDR3 contains 15 residues. With 1 base clipped from V and 9 bases from J, the junction kept 7 bases outside the gene matches. CDR3 sequence reads: CASSLVSSGVLEQFF. As DNA, the CDR3 is TGTGCCAGCAGCTTAGTGTCTAGCGGGGTCCTTGAGCAGTTCTTC.

This chain connects TRBV18 to TRBJ2-1; 8 bases are a match to TRBD1. Germline assignment: CDR1 KGHSH and CDR2 LQKENI. The CDR3 loop spans 15 amino acids. V was pared by 3 bases and J by 7 bases, with 8 bases of the junction left unmatched. The CDR3 loop reads CASSPSEDRVNEQFF. The CDR3 DNA is TGTGCCAGCTCACCTTCAGAGGACAGGGTAAATGAGCAGTTCTTC.

V usage is TRBV27 and J usage is TRBJ2-2; D gene uncertain. The germline gives CDR1 MNHEY, CDR2 SMNVEV (reference sequence). V lost 3 bases and J lost 6, with 8 bases in between. This CDR3 comprises 13 residues. CDR3 nucleotides: TGTGCCAGCAGTTTTTCCGGGTCCGGGGAGCTGTTTTTT. Amino acids: CASSFSGSGELFF.

The genes are TRBV5-1 and TRBJ2-7, with 8 bases matching TRBD2. The V gene's germline CDR1 is SGHRS and CDR2 YFSETQ. This CDR3 has 15 amino acids. The junction had 6 bases not matched to a gene; V was cut back by 0 bases and J by 4 bases. CDR3 DNA: TGCGCCAGCAGCTTGGTCCGGGGACTAGGGTACGAGCAGTACTTC. The encoded protein is CASSLVRGLGYEQYF.

This clone was seen only once. This chain joins TRBV5-1 and TRBJ2-5, with TRBD2 matching over 8 bases. The V gene end was trimmed by 0 bases and the J gene end by 5 bases; junction bases not matched to a gene: 6. The V gene's germline CDR1 is SGHRS and CDR2 YFSETQ. The CDR3 extends over 15 amino acids. CDR3 sequence: CASSLVSGGGETQYF. For the CDR3, the DNA is TGCGCCAGCAGCTTGGTCAGCGGGGGTGGGGAGACCCAGTACTTC.

V usage is TRBV6-6 and J usage is TRBJ1-4; possibly TRBD1 for D (6 bases). Germline lookup yields CDR1 MNHNY and CDR2 SVGAGI (reference sequence). CDR3 length: 16 residues. V shed 0 bases and J shed 8 bases, with 16 bases lying between them. The CDR3 bases are TGTGCCAGCAGTTACTCGCGTCGGGGGGCGCAGGAAAAACTGTTTTTT. Protein product: CASSYSRRGAQEKLFF.

This clone was detected only a few times. In nucleotides, the CDR3 is TGCGCCAGCAGCCAAGGACTAGCGGGGGGGCATAGTGAGCAGTTCTTC. Protein sequence: CASSQGLAGGHSEQFF. The chain carries TRBV4-1 and TRBJ2-1; 14 bases align to TRBD2. Germline V gives CDR1 MGHRA, CDR2 YSYEKL. J gave up 9 bases and V 1 base, and 5 bases lay outside the gene matches. There are 16 residues in the CDR3.

This chain links TRBV10-1 with TRBJ2-1, with a weak D call TRBD1 (6 bases). V lost 3 bases to trimming and J lost 4 bases, with 10 bases between them. CDR1 and CDR2 (germline): WNHNN, SYGVQD (reference sequence). The CDR3 is 14 residues long. CDR3 protein: CASSDPDSYNEQFF. Here the CDR3 DNA reads TGCGCCAGCAGTGACCCGGACAGTTACAATGAGCAGTTCTTC.

The chain has TRBV10-3 and TRBJ1-2; 7 nucleotides match TRBD1. The germline CDR1 and CDR2 sequences are ENHRY and SYGVKD. J lost 5 bases, V lost 6 bases, and 9 bases had no gene match. CDR3 length equals 14 residues. Written as DNA, the CDR3 is TGTGCCATCAGAGGGGGCGCAGAAGGATATGGCTACACCTTC. As protein: CAIRGGAEGYGYTF.

This rearrangement joins TRBV6-5 to TRBJ1-2, with D uncertain. Germline V gene lookup returns CDR1 MNHEY and CDR2 SVGAGI. V was shortened by 6 bases and J by 8 bases, with 16 bases between the two germline ends. The CDR3 sequence is 13 residues long. The CDR3 DNA is TGTGCCAGCAGCACCCTCGGGGTCGGAGGCTACACCTTC. Residues: CASSTLGVGGYTF.

The rearrangement links TRBV18 to TRBJ2-3, with D perhaps matching TRBD1 (6 bases). Trimming stripped 6 bases from V and 5 bases from J, with 9 bases between. Germline V gives CDR1 KGHSH, CDR2 LQKENI. This CDR3 is built from 12 residues. CDR3 in DNA: TGTGCCAGCTCTCCGACAGGAGATACGCAGTATTTT. It codes for CASSPTGDTQYF.

This chain links TRBV6-1 with TRBJ2-5, with D possibly TRBD2 on 6 matching bases. Trimming took 3 bases from V and 2 from J, leaving 13 bases between them. This CDR3 is built from 15 residues. CDR1 is MNHNS and CDR2 is SASEGT in the germline V gene. CDR3 sequence reads: CASSDSAGTQETQYF. In nucleotides, the CDR3 is TGTGCCAGCAGTGACAGTGCGGGGACGCAAGAGACCCAGTACTTC.